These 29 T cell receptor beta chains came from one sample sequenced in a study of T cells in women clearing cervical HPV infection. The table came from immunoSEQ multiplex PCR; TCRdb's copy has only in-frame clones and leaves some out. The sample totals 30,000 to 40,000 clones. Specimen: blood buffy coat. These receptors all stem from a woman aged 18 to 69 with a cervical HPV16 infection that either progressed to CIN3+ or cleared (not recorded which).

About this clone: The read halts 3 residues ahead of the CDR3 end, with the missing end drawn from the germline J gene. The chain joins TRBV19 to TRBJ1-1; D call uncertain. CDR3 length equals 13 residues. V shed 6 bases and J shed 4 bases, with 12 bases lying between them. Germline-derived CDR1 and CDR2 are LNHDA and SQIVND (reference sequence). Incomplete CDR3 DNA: TGTGCCAGTAGACGGCCGCTAGCCACTGAA. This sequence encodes CASRRPLATE. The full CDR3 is CASRRPLATEAFF. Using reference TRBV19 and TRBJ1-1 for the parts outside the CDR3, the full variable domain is DGGITQSPKYLFRKEGQNVTLSCEQNLNHDAMYWYRQDPGQGLRLIYYSQIVNDFQKGDIAEGYSVSREKKESFPLTVTSAQKNPTAFYLCASRRPLATEAFFGQGTRLTVV.

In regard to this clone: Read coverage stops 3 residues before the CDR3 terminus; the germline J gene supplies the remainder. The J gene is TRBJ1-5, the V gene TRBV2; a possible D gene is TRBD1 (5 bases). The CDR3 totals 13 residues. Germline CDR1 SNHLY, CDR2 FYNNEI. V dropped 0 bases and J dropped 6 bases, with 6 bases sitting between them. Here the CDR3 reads CASSEAQVQPQHF. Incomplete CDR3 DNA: TGTGCCAGCAGTGAAGCACAGGTTCAGCCC.

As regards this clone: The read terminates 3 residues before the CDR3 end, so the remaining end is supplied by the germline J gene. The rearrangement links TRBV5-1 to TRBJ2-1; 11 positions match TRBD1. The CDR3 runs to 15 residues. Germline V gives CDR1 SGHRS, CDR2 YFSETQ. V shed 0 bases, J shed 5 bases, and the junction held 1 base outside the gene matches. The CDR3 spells CASSLGDRGNNEQFF. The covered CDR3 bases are TGCGCCAGCAGCTTGGGGGACAGGGGGAACAATGAG.

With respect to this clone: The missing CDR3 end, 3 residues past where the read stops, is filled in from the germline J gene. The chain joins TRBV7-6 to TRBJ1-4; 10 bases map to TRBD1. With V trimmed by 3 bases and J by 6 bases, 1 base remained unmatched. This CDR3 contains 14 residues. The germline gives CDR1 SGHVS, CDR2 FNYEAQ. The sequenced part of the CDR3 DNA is TGTGCCAGCAGCTTGGGGACAGGGGATGAAAAA. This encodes CASSLGTGDEK. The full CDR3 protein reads CASSLGTGDEKLFF.

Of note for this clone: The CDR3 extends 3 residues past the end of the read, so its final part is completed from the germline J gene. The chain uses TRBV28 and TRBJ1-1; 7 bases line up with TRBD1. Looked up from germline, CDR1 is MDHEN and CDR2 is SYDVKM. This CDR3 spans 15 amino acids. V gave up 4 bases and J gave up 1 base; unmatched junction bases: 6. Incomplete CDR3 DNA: TGTGCCAGCAGTTCCAGACAGGGACCGAACACTGAA. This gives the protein CASSSRQGPNTE. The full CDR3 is CASSSRQGPNTEAFF.

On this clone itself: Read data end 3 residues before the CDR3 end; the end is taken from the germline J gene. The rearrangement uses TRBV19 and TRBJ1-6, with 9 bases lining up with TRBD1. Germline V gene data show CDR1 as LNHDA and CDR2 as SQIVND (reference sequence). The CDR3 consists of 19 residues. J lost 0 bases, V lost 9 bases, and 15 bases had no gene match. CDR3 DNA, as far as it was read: TGTGCCAGCCGAGGGACAGGGTGGGCAAGAGGCTCCTATAATTCACCC. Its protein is CASRGTGWARGSYNSP. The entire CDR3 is CASRGTGWARGSYNSPLHF.

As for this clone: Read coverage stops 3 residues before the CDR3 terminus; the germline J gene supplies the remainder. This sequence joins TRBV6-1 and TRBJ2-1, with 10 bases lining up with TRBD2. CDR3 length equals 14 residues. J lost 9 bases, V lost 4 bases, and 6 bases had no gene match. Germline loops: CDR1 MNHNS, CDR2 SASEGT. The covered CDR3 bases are TGTGCCAGCAGTGCTAGCGGGAGTGGCGGTGAG. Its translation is CASSASGSGGE. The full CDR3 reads CASSASGSGGEQFF.

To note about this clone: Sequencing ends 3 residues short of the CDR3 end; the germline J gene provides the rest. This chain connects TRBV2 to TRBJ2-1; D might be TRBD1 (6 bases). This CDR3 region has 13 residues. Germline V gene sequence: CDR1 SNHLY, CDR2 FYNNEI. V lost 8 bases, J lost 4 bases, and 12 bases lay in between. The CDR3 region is CASGQDRYNEQFF. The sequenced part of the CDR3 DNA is TGTGCCAGCGGGCAGGACAGATACAATGAG. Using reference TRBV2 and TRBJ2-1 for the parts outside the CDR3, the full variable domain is EPEVTQTPSHQVTQMGQEVILRCVPISNHLYFYWYRQILGQKVEFLVSFYNNEISEKSEIFDDQFSVERPDGSNFTLKIRSTKLEDSAMYFCASGQDRYNEQFFGPGTRLTVL.

The part of the CDR3 DNA that was read is TGTGCCTGGAGTGGGACAGGGTCGAACACCGGGGAG. The encoded protein is CAWSGTGSNTGE. The full CDR3 protein reads CAWSGTGSNTGELFF. The chain has TRBV30 and TRBJ2-2, with 8 bases that match TRBD1. The CDR3 end lies 3 residues beyond the end of the read and is filled in from the germline J gene. The V and J ends lost 1 base and 0 bases, in that order; junction bases with no gene match: 1. CDR3 length: 15 residues. Germline CDR1 GTSNPN, CDR2 SVGIG (reference sequence). Using reference TRBV30 and TRBJ2-2 for the parts outside the CDR3, the full variable domain is SQTIHQWPATLVQPVGSPLSLECTVEGTSNPNLYWYRQAAGRGLQLLFYSVGIGQISSEVPQNLSASRPQDRQFILSSKKLLLSDSGFYLCAWSGTGSNTGELFFGEGSRLTVL.

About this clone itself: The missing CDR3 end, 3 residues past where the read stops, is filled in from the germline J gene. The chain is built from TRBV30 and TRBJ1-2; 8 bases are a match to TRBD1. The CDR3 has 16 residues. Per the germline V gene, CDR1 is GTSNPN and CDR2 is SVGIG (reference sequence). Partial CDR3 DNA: TGTGCCTGGAGGGTCGCGGACAGGGTGATTGTCGACGAC. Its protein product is CAWRVADRVIVDD. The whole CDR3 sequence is CAWRVADRVIVDDYTF.

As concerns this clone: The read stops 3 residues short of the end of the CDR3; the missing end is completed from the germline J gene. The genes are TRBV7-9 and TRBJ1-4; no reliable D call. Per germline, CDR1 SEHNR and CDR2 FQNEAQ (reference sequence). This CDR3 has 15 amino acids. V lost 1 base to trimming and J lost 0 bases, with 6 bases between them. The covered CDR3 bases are TGTGCCAGCAGCTTAGGCGGATCAACTAATGAAAAA. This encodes CASSLGGSTNEK. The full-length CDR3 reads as CASSLGGSTNEKLFF.

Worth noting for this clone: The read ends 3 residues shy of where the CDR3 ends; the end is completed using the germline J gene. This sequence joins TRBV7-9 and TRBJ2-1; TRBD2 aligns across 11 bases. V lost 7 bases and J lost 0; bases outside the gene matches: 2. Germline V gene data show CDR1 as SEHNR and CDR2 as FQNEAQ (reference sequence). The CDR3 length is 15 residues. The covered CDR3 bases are TGTGCCAGCACCGGGACTAGCGGCTCCTACAATGAG. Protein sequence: CASTGTSGSYNE. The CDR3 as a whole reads CASTGTSGSYNEQFF.

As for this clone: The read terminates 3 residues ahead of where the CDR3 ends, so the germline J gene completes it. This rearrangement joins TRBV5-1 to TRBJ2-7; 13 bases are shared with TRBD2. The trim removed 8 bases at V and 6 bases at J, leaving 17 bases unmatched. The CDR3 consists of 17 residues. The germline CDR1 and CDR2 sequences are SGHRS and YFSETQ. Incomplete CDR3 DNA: TGCGCCAGGTCGCTTGTAGATACTAGCGGGGGGGTCGGCGAG. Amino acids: CARSLVDTSGGVGE. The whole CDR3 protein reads CARSLVDTSGGVGEQYF.

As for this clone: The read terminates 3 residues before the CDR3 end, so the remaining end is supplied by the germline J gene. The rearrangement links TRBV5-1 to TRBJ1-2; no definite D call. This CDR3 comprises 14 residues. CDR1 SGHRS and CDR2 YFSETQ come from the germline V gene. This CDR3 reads CASSLEVVANGYTF. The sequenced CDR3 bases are TGCGCCAGCAGCTTGGAGGTAGTAGCGAACGGC. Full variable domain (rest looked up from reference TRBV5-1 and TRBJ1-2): KAGVTQTPRYLIKTRGQQVTLSCSPISGHRSVSWYQQTPGQGLQFLFEYFSETQRNKGNFPGRFSGRQFSNSRSEMNVSTLELGDSALYLCASSLEVVANGYTFGSGTRLTVV.

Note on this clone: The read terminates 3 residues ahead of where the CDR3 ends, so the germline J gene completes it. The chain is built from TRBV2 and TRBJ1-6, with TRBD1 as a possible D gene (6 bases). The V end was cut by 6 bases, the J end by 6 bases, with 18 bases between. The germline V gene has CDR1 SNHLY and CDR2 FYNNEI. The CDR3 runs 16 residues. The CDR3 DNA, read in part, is TGTGCCAGCAGAGTAACCAGGGTAGGGGGTAATTCACCC. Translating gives CASRVTRVGGNSP. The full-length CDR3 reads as CASRVTRVGGNSPLHF.

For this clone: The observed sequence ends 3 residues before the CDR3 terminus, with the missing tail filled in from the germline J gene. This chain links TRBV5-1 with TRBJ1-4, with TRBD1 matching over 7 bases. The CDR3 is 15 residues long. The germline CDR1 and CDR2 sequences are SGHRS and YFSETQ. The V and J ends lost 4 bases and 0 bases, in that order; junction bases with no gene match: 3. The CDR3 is CASSPGTATNEKLFF. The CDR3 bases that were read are TGCGCCAGCAGCCCCGGGACAGCAACTAATGAAAAA. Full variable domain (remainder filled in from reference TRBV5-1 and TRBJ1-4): KAGVTQTPRYLIKTRGQQVTLSCSPISGHRSVSWYQQTPGQGLQFLFEYFSETQRNKGNFPGRFSGRQFSNSRSEMNVSTLELGDSALYLCASSPGTATNEKLFFGSGTQLSVL.

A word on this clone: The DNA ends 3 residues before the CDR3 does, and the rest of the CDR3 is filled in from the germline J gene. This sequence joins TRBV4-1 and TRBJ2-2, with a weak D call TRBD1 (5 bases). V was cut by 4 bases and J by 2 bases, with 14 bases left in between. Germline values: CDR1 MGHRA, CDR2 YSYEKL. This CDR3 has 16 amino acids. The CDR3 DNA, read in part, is TGCGCCAGCAGCCTGAGGACAACGGTTAACACCGGGGAG. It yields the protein CASSLRTTVNTGE. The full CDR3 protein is CASSLRTTVNTGELFF.

The CDR3 sequence is CASSVRGSTDTQYF. The CDR3 DNA, read in part, is TGTGCCAGCAGCGTACGGGGTAGCACAGATACG. The genes are TRBV5-4 and TRBJ2-3, with D tentatively TRBD2 (5 bases). From the germline J gene comes the end of the CDR3, since the read stops 3 residues before it. V was cut by 4 bases and J by 0 bases, with 9 bases left in between. The CDR3 is 14 residues long. Germline V gene lookup returns CDR1 SGHNT and CDR2 YYREEE (reference sequence). Filled out from reference TRBV5-4 and TRBJ2-3, the complete variable domain reads ETGVTQSPTHLIKTRGQQVTLRCSSQSGHNTVSWYQQALGQGPQFIFQYYREEENGRGNFPPRFSGLQFPNYSSELNVNALELDDSALYLCASSVRGSTDTQYFGPGTRLTVL.

The sequenced CDR3 bases are TGTGCCAGCAGCTCCCTGACTAGCAGGGCCGGGGAG. Protein sequence: CASSSLTSRAGE. The full CDR3 reads CASSSLTSRAGELFF. The chain has TRBV7-2 and TRBJ2-2, with TRBD2 matching over 7 bases. Coverage ceases 3 residues before the CDR3 finishes, and the germline J gene fills in the end. CDR3 length: 15 residues. The V and J ends lost 4 bases and 6 bases, in that order; junction bases with no gene match: 8. Germline V gives CDR1 SGHTA, CDR2 FQGNSA.

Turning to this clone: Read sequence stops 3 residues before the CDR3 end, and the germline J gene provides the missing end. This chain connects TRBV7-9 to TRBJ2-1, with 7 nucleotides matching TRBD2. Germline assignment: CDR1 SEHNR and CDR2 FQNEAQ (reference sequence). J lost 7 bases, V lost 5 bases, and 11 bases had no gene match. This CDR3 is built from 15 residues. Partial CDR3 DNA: TGTGCCAGCAGCCCCACTCGCGGGAGTCGTAATGAG. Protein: CASSPTRGSRNE. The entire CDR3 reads CASSPTRGSRNEQFF.

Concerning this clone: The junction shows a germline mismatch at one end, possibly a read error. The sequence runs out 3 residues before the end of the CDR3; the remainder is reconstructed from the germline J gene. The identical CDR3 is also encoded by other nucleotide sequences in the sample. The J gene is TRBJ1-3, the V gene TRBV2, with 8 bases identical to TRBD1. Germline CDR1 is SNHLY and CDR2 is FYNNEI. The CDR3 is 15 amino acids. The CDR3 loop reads CASSEGQGSGNTIYF. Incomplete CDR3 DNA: TGTGCCAGCAGTGAAGGACAGGGGTCTGGAAACACT. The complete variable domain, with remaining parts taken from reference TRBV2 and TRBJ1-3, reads EPEVTQTPSHQVTQMGQEVILRCVPISNHLYFYWYRQILGQKVEFLVSFYNNEISEKSEIFDDQFSVERPDGSNFTLKIRSTKLEDSAMYFCASSEGQGSGNTIYFGEGSWLTVV.

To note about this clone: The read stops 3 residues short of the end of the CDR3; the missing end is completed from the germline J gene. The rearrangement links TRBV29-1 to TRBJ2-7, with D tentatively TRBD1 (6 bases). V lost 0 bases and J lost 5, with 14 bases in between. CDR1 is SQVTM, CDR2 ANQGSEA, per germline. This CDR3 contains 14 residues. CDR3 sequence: CSVEDPPGVDEQYF. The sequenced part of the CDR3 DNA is TGCAGCGTTGAAGATCCCCCAGGGGTGGACGAG.

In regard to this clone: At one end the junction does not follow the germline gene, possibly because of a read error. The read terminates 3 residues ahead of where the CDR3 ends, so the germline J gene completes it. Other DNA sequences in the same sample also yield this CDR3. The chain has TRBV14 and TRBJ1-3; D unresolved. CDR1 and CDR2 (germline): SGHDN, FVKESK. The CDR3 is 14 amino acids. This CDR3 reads CASSPRVSGNTIYF. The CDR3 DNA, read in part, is TGTGCCAGCAGCCCCCGGGTCTCTGGAAACACA. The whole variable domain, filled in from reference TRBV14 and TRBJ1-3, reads EAGVTQFPSHSVIEKGQTVTLRCDPISGHDNLYWYRRVMGKEIKFLLHFVKESKQDESGMPNNRFLAERTGGTYSTLKVQPAELEDSGVYFCASSPRVSGNTIYFGEGSWLTVV.

The CDR3 region is CASSVAAGKYEQYF. Incomplete CDR3 DNA: TGTGCCAGCAGCGTCGCCGCAGGGAAATACGAG. This sequence joins TRBV7-3 and TRBJ2-7, with D possibly TRBD1 on 5 matching bases. The read ends 3 residues shy of where the CDR3 ends; the end is completed using the germline J gene. The length of the CDR3 is 14 residues. V dropped 5 bases and J dropped 4 bases, with 15 bases sitting between them. The germline gives CDR1 SGHTA, CDR2 FQGTGA.

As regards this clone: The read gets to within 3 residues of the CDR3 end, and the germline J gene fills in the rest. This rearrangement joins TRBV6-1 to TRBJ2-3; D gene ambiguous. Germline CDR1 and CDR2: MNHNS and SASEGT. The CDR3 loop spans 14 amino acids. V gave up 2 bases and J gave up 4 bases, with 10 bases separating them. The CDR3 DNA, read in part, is TGTGCCAGCAGTGAACCTTTGTTTCCAGATACG. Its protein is CASSEPLFPDT. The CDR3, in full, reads CASSEPLFPDTQYF.

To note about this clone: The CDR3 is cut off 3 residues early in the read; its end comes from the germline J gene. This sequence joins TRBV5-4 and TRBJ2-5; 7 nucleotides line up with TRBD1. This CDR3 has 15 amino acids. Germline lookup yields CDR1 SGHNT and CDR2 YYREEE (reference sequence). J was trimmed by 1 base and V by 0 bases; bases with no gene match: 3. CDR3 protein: CASSLVGTVQETQYF. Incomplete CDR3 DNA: TGTGCCAGCAGCTTGGTGGGGACAGTCCAAGAGACC.

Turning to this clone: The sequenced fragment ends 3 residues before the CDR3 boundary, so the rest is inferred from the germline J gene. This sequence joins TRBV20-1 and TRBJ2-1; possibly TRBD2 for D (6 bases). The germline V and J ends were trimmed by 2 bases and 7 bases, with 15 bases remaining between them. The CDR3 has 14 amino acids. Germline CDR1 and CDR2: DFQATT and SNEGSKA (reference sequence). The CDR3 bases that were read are TGCAGTGCTAGATCCCTAGGCGGGAAGAATGAG. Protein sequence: CSARSLGGKNE. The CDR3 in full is CSARSLGGKNEQFF.

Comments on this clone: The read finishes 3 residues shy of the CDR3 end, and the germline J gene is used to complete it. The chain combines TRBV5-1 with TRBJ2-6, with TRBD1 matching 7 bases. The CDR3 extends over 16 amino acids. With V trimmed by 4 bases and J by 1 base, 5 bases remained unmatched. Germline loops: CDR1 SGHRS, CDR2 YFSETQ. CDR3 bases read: TGCGCCAGCAGCCTAGGGACAGTGTCTGGGGCCAACGTC. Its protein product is CASSLGTVSGANV. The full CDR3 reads CASSLGTVSGANVLTF.

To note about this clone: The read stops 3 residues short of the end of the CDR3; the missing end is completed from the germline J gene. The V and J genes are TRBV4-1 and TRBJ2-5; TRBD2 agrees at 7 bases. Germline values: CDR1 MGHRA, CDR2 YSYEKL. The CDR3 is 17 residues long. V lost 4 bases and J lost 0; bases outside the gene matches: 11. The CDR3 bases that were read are TGCGCCAGCAGCCGAGTTTCGACTAGCCTGTACCAAGAGACC. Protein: CASSRVSTSLYQET. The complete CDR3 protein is CASSRVSTSLYQETQYF.